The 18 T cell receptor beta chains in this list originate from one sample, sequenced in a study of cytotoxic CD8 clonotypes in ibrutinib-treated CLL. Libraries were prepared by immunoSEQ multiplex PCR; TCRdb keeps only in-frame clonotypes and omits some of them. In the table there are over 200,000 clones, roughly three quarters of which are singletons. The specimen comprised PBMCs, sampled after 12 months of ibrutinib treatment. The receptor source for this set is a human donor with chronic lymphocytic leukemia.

The CDR3 region has the DNA TGTGCCAGTACAACCGGGACAGGGTGGAATACTGAAGCTTTCTTT. This translates into CASTTGTGWNTEAFF. The V and J genes are TRBV19 and TRBJ1-1, with TRBD1 identical over 9 bases. V gave up 7 bases and J gave up 5 bases; unmatched junction bases: 11. In germline, CDR1 is LNHDA, CDR2 SQIVND (reference sequence). The length of the CDR3 is 15 residues.

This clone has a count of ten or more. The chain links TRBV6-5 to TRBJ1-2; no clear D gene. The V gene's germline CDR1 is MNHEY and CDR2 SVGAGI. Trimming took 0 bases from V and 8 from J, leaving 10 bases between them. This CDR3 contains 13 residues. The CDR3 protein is CASSYSYGGGYTF. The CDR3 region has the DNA TGTGCCAGCAGTTACTCTTACGGAGGGGGCTACACCTTC.

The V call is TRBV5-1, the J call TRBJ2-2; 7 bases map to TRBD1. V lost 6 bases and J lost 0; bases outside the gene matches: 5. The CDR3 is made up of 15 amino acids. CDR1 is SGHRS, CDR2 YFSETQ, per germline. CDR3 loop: CASNPQGANTGELFF. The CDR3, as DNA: TGCGCCAGCAACCCCCAGGGGGCGAACACCGGGGAGCTGTTTTTT.

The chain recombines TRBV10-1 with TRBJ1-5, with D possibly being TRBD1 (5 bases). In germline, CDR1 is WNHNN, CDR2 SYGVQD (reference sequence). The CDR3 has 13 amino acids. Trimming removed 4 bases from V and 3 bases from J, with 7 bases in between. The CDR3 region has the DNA TGCGCCAGCAGTGGGGGCCCCAATCAGCCCCAGCATTTT. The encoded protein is CASSGGPNQPQHF.

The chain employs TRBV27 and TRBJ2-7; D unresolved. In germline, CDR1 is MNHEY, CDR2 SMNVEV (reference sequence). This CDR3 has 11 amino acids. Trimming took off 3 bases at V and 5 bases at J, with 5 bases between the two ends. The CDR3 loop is CASSFSNEQYF. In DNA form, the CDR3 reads TGTGCCAGCAGTTTCTCAAACGAGCAGTACTTC.

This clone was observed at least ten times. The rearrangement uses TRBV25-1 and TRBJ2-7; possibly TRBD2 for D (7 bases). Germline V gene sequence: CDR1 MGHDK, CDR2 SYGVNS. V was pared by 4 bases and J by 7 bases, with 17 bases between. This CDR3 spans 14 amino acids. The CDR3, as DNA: TGTGCCAGCAGTGGGGGGGGCCTACTTGTTGAGCAGTACTTC. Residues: CASSGGGLLVEQYF.

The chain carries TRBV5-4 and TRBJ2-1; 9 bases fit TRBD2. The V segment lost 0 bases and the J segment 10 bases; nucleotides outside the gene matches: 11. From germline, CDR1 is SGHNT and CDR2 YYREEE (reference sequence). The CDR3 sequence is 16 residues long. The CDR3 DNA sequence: TGTGCCAGCAGCTTGGCTAGCGGGGCCAAGTCCTTGGAGCAGTTCTTC. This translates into CASSLASGAKSLEQFF.

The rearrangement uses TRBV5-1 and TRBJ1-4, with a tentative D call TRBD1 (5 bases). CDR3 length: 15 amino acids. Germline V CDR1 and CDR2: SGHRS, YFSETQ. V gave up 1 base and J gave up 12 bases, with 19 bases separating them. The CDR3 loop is CASSLSTTGHAELFF. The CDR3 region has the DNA TGCGCCAGCAGCTTGAGTACAACAGGCCATGCAGAACTGTTTTTT. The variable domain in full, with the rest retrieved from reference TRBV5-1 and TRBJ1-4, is KAGVTQTPRYLIKTRGQQVTLSCSPISGHRSVSWYQQTPGQGLQFLFEYFSETQRNKGNFPGRFSGRQFSNSRSEMNVSTLELGDSALYLCASSLSTTGHAELFFGSGTQLSVL.

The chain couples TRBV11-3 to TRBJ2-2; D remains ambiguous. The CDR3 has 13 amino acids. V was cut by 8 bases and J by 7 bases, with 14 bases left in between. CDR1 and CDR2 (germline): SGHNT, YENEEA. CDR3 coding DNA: TGTGCCAGCTCACTGAGACCCCACGGGGAGCTGTTTTTT. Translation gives CASSLRPHGELFF. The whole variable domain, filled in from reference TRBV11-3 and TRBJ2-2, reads EAGVVQSPRYKIIEKKQPVAFWCNPISGHNTLYWYLQNLGQGPELLIRYENEEAVDDSQLPKDRFSAERLKGVDSTLKIQPAELGDSAVYLCASSLRPHGELFFGEGSRLTVL.

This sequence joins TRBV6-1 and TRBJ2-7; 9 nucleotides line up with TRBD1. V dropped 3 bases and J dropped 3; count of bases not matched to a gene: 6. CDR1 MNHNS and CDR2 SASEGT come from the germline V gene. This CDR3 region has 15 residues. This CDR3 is CASSETGTGIYEQYF. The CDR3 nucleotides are TGTGCCAGCAGTGAGACCGGGACAGGGATCTACGAGCAGTACTTC.

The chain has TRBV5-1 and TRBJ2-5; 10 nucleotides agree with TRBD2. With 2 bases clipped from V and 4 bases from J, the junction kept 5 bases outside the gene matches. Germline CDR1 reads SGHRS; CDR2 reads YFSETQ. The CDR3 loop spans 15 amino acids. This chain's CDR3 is CASSLAGGPTETQYF. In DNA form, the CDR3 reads TGCGCCAGCAGCTTAGCGGGGGGGCCAACAGAGACCCAGTACTTC.

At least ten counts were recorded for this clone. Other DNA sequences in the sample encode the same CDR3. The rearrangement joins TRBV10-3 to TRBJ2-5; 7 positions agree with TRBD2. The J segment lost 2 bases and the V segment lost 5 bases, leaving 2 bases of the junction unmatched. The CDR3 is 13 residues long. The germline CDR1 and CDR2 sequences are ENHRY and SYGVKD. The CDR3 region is CAISRGDQETQYF. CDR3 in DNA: TGTGCCATCAGTCGGGGGGATCAAGAGACCCAGTACTTC.

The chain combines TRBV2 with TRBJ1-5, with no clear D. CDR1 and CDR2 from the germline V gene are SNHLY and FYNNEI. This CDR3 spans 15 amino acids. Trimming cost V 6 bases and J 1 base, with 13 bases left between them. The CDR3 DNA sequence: TGTGCCAGCAGGCCCCCCTCATGGAGCAATCAGCCCCAGCATTTT. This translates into CASRPPSWSNQPQHF.

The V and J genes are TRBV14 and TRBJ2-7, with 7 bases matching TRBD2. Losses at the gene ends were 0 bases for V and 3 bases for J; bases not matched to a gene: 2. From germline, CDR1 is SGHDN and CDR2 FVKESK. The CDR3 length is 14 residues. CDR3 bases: TGTGCCAGCAGCCAAGACGGGGGGTACTACGAGCAGTACTTC. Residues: CASSQDGGYYEQYF.

As DNA, the CDR3 is TGTGCCGCTGCCCTCGGGTCGAACACTGAAGCTTTCTTT. As protein: CAAALGSNTEAFF. This rearrangement joins TRBV10-3 to TRBJ1-1; D remains ambiguous. This CDR3 region has 13 residues. Germline V gene lookup returns CDR1 ENHRY and CDR2 SYGVKD. The V gene lost 11 bases and the J gene lost 1 base, with 14 bases spanning the gap.

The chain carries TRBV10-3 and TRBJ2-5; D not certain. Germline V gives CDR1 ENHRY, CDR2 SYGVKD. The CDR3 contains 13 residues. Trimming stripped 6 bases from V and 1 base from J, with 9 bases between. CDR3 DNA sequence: TGTGCCATCAGCATAGCAGGCCAAGAGACCCAGTACTTC. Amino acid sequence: CAISIAGQETQYF.

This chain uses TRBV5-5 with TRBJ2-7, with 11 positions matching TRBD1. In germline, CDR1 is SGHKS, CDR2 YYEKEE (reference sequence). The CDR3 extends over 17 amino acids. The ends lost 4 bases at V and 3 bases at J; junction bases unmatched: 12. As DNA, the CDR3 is TGTGCCAGCAGCCGGGGTTTAACCGGGACAGGGGGCTACGAGCAGTACTTC. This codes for CASSRGLTGTGGYEQYF.

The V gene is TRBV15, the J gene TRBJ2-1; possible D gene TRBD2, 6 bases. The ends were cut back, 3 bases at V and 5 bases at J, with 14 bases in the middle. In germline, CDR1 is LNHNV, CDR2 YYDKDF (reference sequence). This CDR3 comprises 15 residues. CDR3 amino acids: CATSRRGGADNEQFF. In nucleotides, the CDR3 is TGTGCCACCAGCAGGCGTGGAGGGGCGGACAATGAGCAGTTCTTC.